Following are 22 T cell receptor beta chains from one sample sequenced in a study of identical twins. Each CDR3 protein is one row after TCRdb ran MiXCR on the 5' RACE reads. The sample holds approximately 260,000 distinct CDR3 sequences, around an eighth seen once. The specimen sequenced was memory (CD45RO+) T cells sorted from blood. The source of these receptors is a woman under 30 in good health.

This clonotype has a handful of counts. The J gene is TRBJ2-1, the V gene TRBV18; 10 positions match TRBD2. The junction had 9 bases not matched to a gene; V was cut back by 3 bases and J by 10 bases. This CDR3 is built from 15 residues. CDR1 and CDR2 (germline): KGHSH, LQKENI. CDR3 residues: CASSPGVAGGLEQFF. The DNA for the CDR3 is TGTGCCAGCTCACCCGGGGTAGCGGGGGGCCTGGAGCAGTTCTTC.

This sequence joins TRBV19 and TRBJ2-3, with TRBD1 as a possible D gene (6 bases). Trimming removed 4 bases at V and 4 bases at J, with 12 bases between. Germline values: CDR1 LNHDA, CDR2 SQIVND (reference sequence). The CDR3 is made up of 14 amino acids. The CDR3 reads CASSTRDNSDTQYF. The CDR3 DNA follows: TGTGCCAGTAGTACCCGGGACAACTCAGATACGCAGTATTTT.

A few counts support this clonotype. The J gene is TRBJ2-7, the V gene TRBV10-3; 7 bases fit TRBD1. This CDR3 has 12 amino acids. Germline V gives CDR1 ENHRY, CDR2 SYGVKD. V lost 9 bases, J lost 5 bases, and 7 bases stayed unmatched. The CDR3 protein is CAIRDRENEQYF. The CDR3 DNA is TGTGCCATTAGAGACAGGGAAAACGAGCAGTACTTC.

V and J are TRBV12-3 or TRBV12-4 and TRBJ2-4; 12 bases agree with TRBD2. This CDR3 comprises 15 residues. With V trimmed by 3 bases and J by 10 bases, 7 bases remained unmatched. The CDR3 here is CASSLTSGSAGIQYF. The CDR3 DNA reads as TGTGCCAGCAGTTTGACTAGCGGGAGCGCAGGGATTCAGTACTTC.

The CDR3 loop is CASSFFLGGPGELFF. The CDR3 nucleotides read TGCGCCAGCAGCTTCTTCCTAGGCGGTCCCGGGGAGCTGTTTTTT. The chain has TRBV5-1 and TRBJ2-2; D is unclear. This CDR3 region has 15 residues. Trimming stripped 2 bases from V and 6 bases from J, with 14 bases between. Germline V gives CDR1 SGHRS, CDR2 YFSETQ. Variable domain in full (rest from reference TRBV5-1 and TRBJ2-2): KAGVTQTPRYLIKTRGQQVTLSCSPISGHRSVSWYQQTPGQGLQFLFEYFSETQRNKGNFPGRFSGRQFSNSRSEMNVSTLELGDSALYLCASSFFLGGPGELFFGEGSRLTVL.

This chain connects TRBV12-3 or TRBV12-4 to TRBJ2-7; tentatively, D is TRBD1 (5 bases). The CDR3 runs 12 residues. V shed 6 bases and J shed 7 bases, with 13 bases lying between them. The CDR3 DNA reads as TGTGCCAGCAGGGAAGGGGCCCGGGAGCAGTACTTC. Residues: CASREGAREQYF.

This chain uses TRBV4-3 with TRBJ2-3, with 9 bases fitting TRBD1. This CDR3 has 15 amino acids. CDR1 and CDR2 (germline): LGHNA, YSLEER. The V gene end was trimmed by 4 bases and the J gene end by 3 bases; junction bases not matched to a gene: 5. The CDR3 bases are TGCGCCAGCAGCCTGACAGGGGGGGTGACAGATACGCAGTATTTT. As protein: CASSLTGGVTDTQYF.

In its sample, this clonotype was seen many times. V usage is TRBV5-6 and J usage is TRBJ1-2, with a possible D match to TRBD1 (5 bases). CDR1 is SGHDT, CDR2 YYEEEE, per germline. With 0 bases removed from V and 4 bases from J, the gap between germline ends came to 13 bases. CDR3 size: 15 residues. In DNA form, the CDR3 reads TGTGCCAGCAGCTTGGATAGAGGGGACCTCTATGGCTACACCTTC. Translated, it gives CASSLDRGDLYGYTF. Full variable domain (outside the CDR3, taken from reference TRBV5-6 and TRBJ1-2): DAGVTQSPTHLIKTRGQQVTLRCSPKSGHDTVSWYQQALGQGPQFIFQYYEEEERQRGNFPDRFSGHQFPNYSSELNVNALLLGDSALYLCASSLDRGDLYGYTFGSGTRLTVV.

This clonotype has a handful of counts. V usage is TRBV20-1 and J usage is TRBJ1-6; maybe TRBD1 (6 bases). Trimming took off 4 bases at V and 8 bases at J, with 12 bases between the two ends. Looked up from germline, CDR1 is DFQATT and CDR2 is SNEGSKA (reference sequence). The CDR3 spans 13 residues. The CDR3 is CSATGDKDSPLHF. DNA for the CDR3: TGCAGTGCTACAGGGGACAAGGATTCACCCCTCCACTTT.

This clonotype was counted between two and nine times. The chain combines TRBV6-1 with TRBJ2-1; the match to TRBD2 covers 12 bases. Germline V gene sequence: CDR1 MNHNS, CDR2 SASEGT. The CDR3 sequence is 14 residues long. After removal of 5 bases from V and 6 bases from J, the junction contained 2 bases not matched to a gene. CDR3 sequence (DNA): TGTGCCAGCAGTCGACTAGCGGGAGCCAATGAGCAGTTCTTC. This codes for CASSRLAGANEQFF.

This clonotype has a single count. This chain links TRBV5-1 with TRBJ2-5, with D unresolved. V was trimmed by 0 bases and J by 1 base, leaving 7 bases between them. The CDR3 sequence is 14 residues long. Germline V gives CDR1 SGHRS, CDR2 YFSETQ. The CDR3 is CASSLASPQETQYF. The CDR3 coding sequence is TGCGCCAGCAGCTTGGCCAGCCCCCAAGAGACCCAGTACTTC.

The chain uses TRBV20-1 and TRBJ2-3, with 8 bases identical to TRBD1. The V segment lost 0 bases and the J segment 1 base; nucleotides outside the gene matches: 6. Germline V gene sequence: CDR1 DFQATT, CDR2 SNEGSKA (reference sequence). The CDR3 sequence is 16 residues long. CDR3 bases: TGCAGTGCTAGAGATAACAGGGGGGCGCGCACAGATACGCAGTATTTT. Translating it yields CSARDNRGARTDTQYF.

This chain connects TRBV9 to TRBJ1-6; no firm D call. The CDR3 totals 15 residues. The V and J ends lost 2 bases and 8 bases respectively, with 14 bases between them. In germline, CDR1 is SGDLS, CDR2 YYNGEE. The DNA of the CDR3 is TGTGCCAGCAGCGTTACGGGTATCGGGGATTCACCCCTCCACTTT. Translating it yields CASSVTGIGDSPLHF.

This chain joins TRBV9 and TRBJ2-1; either TRBD1 or TRBD2 may supply D (5 bases each). Germline V gene sequence: CDR1 SGDLS, CDR2 YYNGEE. Trimming shortened V by 2 bases and J by 8 bases, and 14 bases separated the two germline ends. The CDR3 extends over 14 amino acids. DNA of the CDR3: TGTGCCAGCAGCGTCCGACAGTACGGGGATGAGCAGTTCTTC. It translates to CASSVRQYGDEQFF. The complete variable domain, with remaining parts taken from reference TRBV9 and TRBJ2-1, reads DSGVTQTPKHLITATGQRVTLRCSPRSGDLSVYWYQQSLDQGLQFLIQYYNGEERAKGNILERFSAQQFPDLHSELNLSSLELGDSALYFCASSVRQYGDEQFFGPGTRLTVL.

There are a few counts of this clonotype. The V call is TRBV29-1, the J call TRBJ2-1; 7 bases are a match to TRBD2. J gave up 7 bases and V 6 bases, and 6 bases lay outside the gene matches. Per germline, CDR1 SQVTM and CDR2 ANQGSEA. CDR3 length: 12 residues. CDR3 DNA sequence: TGCAGCGTGATACGGGGGGATAATGAGCAGTTCTTC. Translated: CSVIRGDNEQFF.

This clonotype has a count of ten or more. V and J are TRBV10-3 and TRBJ2-5, with 8 bases lining up with TRBD1. The length of the CDR3 is 13 residues. Germline V gene lookup returns CDR1 ENHRY and CDR2 SYGVKD. V lost 6 bases, J lost 4 bases, and 4 bases stayed unmatched. The CDR3 DNA follows: TGTGCCATCAGGGAGACAGGGGCAGAGACCCAGTACTTC. Translated: CAIRETGAETQYF.

This clonotype has at least ten counts. V and J are TRBV11-2 and TRBJ1-5; 8 bases are a match to TRBD1. Losses at the gene ends were 2 bases for V and 5 bases for J; bases not matched to a gene: 2. Germline V CDR1 and CDR2: SGHAT, FQNNGV. The CDR3 is 14 residues long. This CDR3 reads CASSLSGGDQPQHF. CDR3 coding DNA: TGTGCCAGCAGCTTATCAGGGGGCGATCAGCCCCAGCATTTT.

This chain links TRBV7-9 with TRBJ1-1; 9 bases are shared with TRBD1. CDR3 length: 16 residues. V gave up 5 bases and J gave up 5 bases; unmatched junction bases: 12. CDR1 SEHNR and CDR2 FQNEAQ come from the germline V gene (reference sequence). CDR3 DNA sequence: TGTGCCAGCAGCACCTACAGGGGGCGGGGATGGACTGAAGCTTTCTTT. Translation: CASSTYRGRGWTEAFF.

There are many counts of this clonotype. V is TRBV25-1 and J is TRBJ1-5; D unclear. Looked up from germline, CDR1 is MGHDK and CDR2 is SYGVNS. Between the trimmed V and J ends, which lost 4 bases and 2 bases, there was a span of 6 bases. CDR3 length: 13 residues. The CDR3 coding sequence is TGTGCCAGCAGTGCCCAGGGCAATCAGCCCCAGCATTTT. Translating gives CASSAQGNQPQHF.

This clonotype showed up just a few times. This rearrangement joins TRBV6-1 to TRBJ1-5; D gene uncertain. The CDR3 has 15 amino acids. The germline V gene has CDR1 MNHNS and CDR2 SASEGT. Trimming left V 4 bases short and J 2 bases short, with 12 bases between. The CDR3 DNA reads TGTGCCAGCAGTGTAGATGGTAGGGGCAATCAGCCCCAGCATTTT. This codes for CASSVDGRGNQPQHF.

V and J are TRBV20-1 and TRBJ1-2, with a tentative D call TRBD1 (6 bases). Germline loops: CDR1 DFQATT, CDR2 SNEGSKA (reference sequence). The CDR3 totals 15 residues. V gave up 0 bases and J gave up 4 bases, with 15 bases separating them. CDR3 sequence reads: CSARDGAGATYGYTF. Written as DNA, the CDR3 is TGCAGTGCTAGAGATGGGGCAGGGGCGACCTATGGCTACACCTTC.

In this sample, this clonotype turned up a few times. V and J are TRBV6-2 or TRBV6-3 and TRBJ1-1; D remains unclear. The CDR3 has 13 residues. Between the trimmed V and J ends, which lost 7 bases and 1 base, there was a span of 10 bases. CDR1 and CDR2 from the germline V gene are MNHEY and SVGEGT. The DNA of the CDR3 is TGTGCCAGCATAGGCCAGACGAACACTGAAGCTTTCTTT. This translates into CASIGQTNTEAFF.